Below are 14 T cell receptor beta chains sequenced from a single sample in a study of blood T cells in healthy people across ages. Then a second PCR, running roughly 7 to 11 cycles, was carried out with a sample-barcoded 5' primer and a J-beta primer mix. Via MiXCR, TCRdb re-called the 5' RACE reads, giving one row per CDR3 protein. Of 600,000 to 800,000 distinct CDR3 sequences in the sample, over 20% are singletons; the top ten hold under 4%. The sequenced sample consisted of blood. All receptors derive from a man in his 70s in good health.

This sequence joins TRBV20-1 and TRBJ2-1; TRBD1 or TRBD2 may be the D gene (5 bases each). There are 17 residues in the CDR3. Germline CDR1 and CDR2: DFQATT and SNEGSKA (reference sequence). Trimming left V 8 bases short and J 8 bases short, with 31 bases between. CDR3 protein: CSLGSTRDAESNDEQFF. The CDR3 region has the DNA TGCAGTTTAGGTTCGACCCGGGACGCGGAGTCCAACGATGAGCAGTTCTTC.

This clonotype was seen only a few times. This sequence joins TRBV6-1 and TRBJ1-2; D gene ambiguous. V was pared by 9 bases and J by 2 bases, with 13 bases between. Germline CDR1 is MNHNS and CDR2 is SASEGT. CDR3 length: 13 amino acids. As DNA, the CDR3 is TGTGCCAGTTCCAAGTGGCAGAACTATGGCTACACCTTC. Its protein product is CASSKWQNYGYTF.

This clonotype turned up a few times. The chain is built from TRBV30 and TRBJ2-3; D not certain. Looked up from germline, CDR1 is GTSNPN and CDR2 is SVGIG (reference sequence). The V end lost 1 base, the J end lost 10 bases, and 15 bases lay between the germline ends. CDR3 length equals 13 residues. DNA of the CDR3: TGTGCCTGGAGTGACCGGACCCGCTCCGCGCAGTATTTT. It is translated as CAWSDRTRSAQYF.

The rearrangement uses TRBV5-1 and TRBJ2-5; 9 positions agree with TRBD1. Trimming at V came to 0 bases and at J to 2 bases, leaving 5 bases not matched to a gene. Germline V gene sequence: CDR1 SGHRS, CDR2 YFSETQ. This CDR3 comprises 16 residues. In DNA form, the CDR3 reads TGCGCCAGCAGCTTGGGTAGGACAGGGGAACAAGAGACCCAGTACTTC. Translating it yields CASSLGRTGEQETQYF.

This clonotype was seen more than once but under ten times. The CDR3 nucleotides are TGCAGTGCTAGACCCGCAGGGTGGAGCTCCTACAATGAGCAGTTCTTC. Encoded protein: CSARPAGWSSYNEQFF. The chain couples TRBV20-1 to TRBJ2-1; possibly TRBD1 for D (5 bases). V shed 2 bases and J shed 0 bases, with 14 bases lying between them. CDR3 size: 16 residues. Per the germline V gene, CDR1 is DFQATT and CDR2 is SNEGSKA (reference sequence).

The chain links TRBV5-1 to TRBJ2-6; D may be TRBD1 (5 bases). Germline CDR1 is SGHRS and CDR2 is YFSETQ. The CDR3 is 15 amino acids. Trimming stripped 3 bases from V and 4 bases from J, with 11 bases between. The CDR3 DNA reads TGCGCCAGCAGCTGGGGCGCTTTAGGGGCCAACGTCCTGACTTTC. It is translated as CASSWGALGANVLTF. Based on the CDR3 plus reference TRBV5-1 and TRBJ2-6, the full variable domain is KAGVTQTPRYLIKTRGQQVTLSCSPISGHRSVSWYQQTPGQGLQFLFEYFSETQRNKGNFPGRFSGRQFSNSRSEMNVSTLELGDSALYLCASSWGALGANVLTFGAGSRLTVL.

The chain couples TRBV20-1 to TRBJ2-7, with D uncertain. Trimming removed 1 base at V and 6 bases at J, with 10 bases between. The CDR3 extends over 12 amino acids. CDR1 is DFQATT and CDR2 is SNEGSKA in the germline V gene (reference sequence). The CDR3 region is CSARGALPEQYF. The CDR3 DNA sequence: TGCAGTGCTAGAGGGGCCCTCCCCGAGCAGTACTTC.

This clonotype has a count of ten or more. The CDR3: CASSEGVLDTDTQYF. CDR3 nucleotide sequence: TGTGCCAGCAGTGAAGGTGTTTTAGACACAGATACGCAGTATTTT. The V call is TRBV2, the J call TRBJ2-3, with D uncertain. V was pared by 1 base and J by 2 bases, with 10 bases between. The CDR3 is 15 amino acids. Germline V gene lookup returns CDR1 SNHLY and CDR2 FYNNEI.

This clonotype was seen more than once but under ten times. The CDR3 DNA sequence: TGCAGCGTAGGGACAGAGCCGAACACCGGGGAGCTGTTTTTT. Translating it yields CSVGTEPNTGELFF. The chain is built from TRBV29-1 and TRBJ2-2, with 7 bases identical to TRBD1. Germline V gene lookup returns CDR1 SQVTM and CDR2 ANQGSEA. This CDR3 spans 14 amino acids. Losses at the gene ends were 6 bases for V and 0 bases for J; bases not matched to a gene: 4.

The sample holds a few counts of this clonotype. This sequence joins TRBV7-6 and TRBJ2-3, with unresolved D. This CDR3 spans 13 amino acids. Germline V gene data show CDR1 as SGHVS and CDR2 as FNYEAQ. Trimming removed 1 base from V and 6 bases from J, with 8 bases in between. CDR3 sequence: CASSLGVWDTQYF. The CDR3 DNA reads as TGTGCCAGCAGCTTAGGGGTATGGGATACGCAGTATTTT.

A few counts support this clonotype. The chain combines TRBV27 with TRBJ2-5; TRBD1 might be the D (6 bases). With the DNA end fitting TRBJ2-1 better, the J assignment may be wrong. Looked up from germline, CDR1 is MNHEY and CDR2 is SMNVEV (reference sequence). This CDR3 is built from 13 residues. CDR3: CASSLGEGDEQFF. CDR3 nucleotides: TGTGCCAGCAGTTTGGGAGAGGGGGATGAGCAGTTCTTC.

The chain uses TRBV7-9 and TRBJ1-4; weak D call: TRBD1 (5 bases). CDR1 SEHNR and CDR2 FQNEAQ come from the germline V gene (reference sequence). V lost 2 bases and J 5 bases, leaving 9 bases between the germline ends. This CDR3 comprises 14 residues. The CDR3 bases are TGTGCCAGCAGCTTATCGCCAGGGAATGAAAAACTGTTTTTT. The encoded protein is CASSLSPGNEKLFF. The full variable domain, with the rest looked up from reference TRBV7-9 and TRBJ1-4, is DTGVSQNPRHKITKRGQNVTFRCDPISEHNRLYWYRQTLGQGPEFLTYFQNEAQLEKSRLLSDRFSAERPKGSFSTLEIQRTEQGDSAMYLCASSLSPGNEKLFFGSGTQLSVL.

This chain connects TRBV3-1 to TRBJ2-7; D gene ambiguous. Germline loops: CDR1 LGHDT, CDR2 YNNKEL (reference sequence). The V end lost 4 bases, the J end lost 0 bases, and 10 bases lay between the germline ends. The CDR3 covers 14 residues. The CDR3 spells CASSRVLGSYEQYF. The CDR3 region has the DNA TGTGCCAGCAGCCGGGTTCTTGGCTCCTACGAGCAGTACTTC.

The table lists this clonotype with a few counts. The chain employs TRBV20-1 and TRBJ2-7, with D possibly being TRBD2 (6 bases). Looked up from germline, CDR1 is DFQATT and CDR2 is SNEGSKA (reference sequence). With 0 bases removed from V and 1 base from J, the gap between germline ends came to 16 bases. This CDR3 is built from 16 residues. CDR3 amino acids: CSARDWGGYKSYEQYF. CDR3 coding DNA: TGCAGTGCTAGAGATTGGGGAGGATATAAATCCTACGAGCAGTACTTC.